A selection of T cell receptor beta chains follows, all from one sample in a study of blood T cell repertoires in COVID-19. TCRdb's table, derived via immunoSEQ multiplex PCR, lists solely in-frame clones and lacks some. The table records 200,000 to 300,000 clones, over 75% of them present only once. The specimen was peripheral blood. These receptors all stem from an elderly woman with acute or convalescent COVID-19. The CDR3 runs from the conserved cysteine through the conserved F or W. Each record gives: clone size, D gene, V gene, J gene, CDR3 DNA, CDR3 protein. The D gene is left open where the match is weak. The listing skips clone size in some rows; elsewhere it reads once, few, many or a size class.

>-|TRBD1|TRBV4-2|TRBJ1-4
TGTGCCAGCAGCCAAGAGGCAACAGGGACAGGGGATGAAAAACTGTTTTTT
CASSQEATGTGDEKLFF
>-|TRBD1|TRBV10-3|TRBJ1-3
TGTGCCATCAGCGTAGGGACAGCAGGAAACACCATATATTTT
CAISVGTAGNTIYF
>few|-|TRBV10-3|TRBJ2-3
TGTGCCATCAGGGAGACCGTTCGAGGCACAGATACGCAGTATTTT
CAIRETVRGTDTQYF
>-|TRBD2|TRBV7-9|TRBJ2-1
TGTGCCAGCAGCCGGACTAGCGGGGCTTACAATGAGCAGTTCTTC
CASSRTSGAYNEQFF
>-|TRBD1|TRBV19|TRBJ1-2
TGTGCCAGTAGTACCAGTCGACAGGGGGCGTGGAATGGCTACACCTTC
CASSTSRQGAWNGYTF
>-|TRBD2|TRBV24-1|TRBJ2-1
TGTGCCACCAGTGTAAGCGGGAGGGTTTACAATGAGCAGTTCTTC
CATSVSGRVYNEQFF
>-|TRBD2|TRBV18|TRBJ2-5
TGTGCCAGCTCACCCCGAACTAGCGGGGGGGCCGAAGAGACCCAGTACTTC
CASSPRTSGGAEETQYF
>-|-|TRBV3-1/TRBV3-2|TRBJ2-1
TGTGCCAGCAGCCAAGATTGGGGCAGGGCCTCCTACAATGAGCAGTTCTTC
CASSQDWGRASYNEQFF
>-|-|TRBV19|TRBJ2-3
TGTGCCAGTAGTACCGGGGTAGCGGCCTCCGCAGATACGCAGTATTTT
CASSTGVAASADTQYF
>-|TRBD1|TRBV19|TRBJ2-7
TGTGCCAGTAGTCCCCGGGACAGTACCTACGAGCAGTACTTC
CASSPRDSTYEQYF
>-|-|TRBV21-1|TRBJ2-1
TGTGCCAGCAGCAAACAACTAACTAGCGGAAACAATGAGCAGTTCTTC
CASSKQLTSGNNEQFF
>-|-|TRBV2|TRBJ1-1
TGTGCCAGCAGAACGTTCTTACTTTTCACTGAAGCTTTCTTT
CASRTFLLFTEAFF
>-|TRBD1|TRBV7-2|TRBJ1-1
TGTGCCAGCCAGCTTGGGGGACAGGGCACTGAAGCTTTCTTT
CASQLGGQGTEAFF
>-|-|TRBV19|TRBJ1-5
TGTGCCAGTAGGGATACAGGGAGTTTGGCCCAGCATTTT
CASRDTGSLAQHF
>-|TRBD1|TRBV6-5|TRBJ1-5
TGTGCCAGCAGCCCCGGGACAGGGCTTAAGCCCCAGCATTTT
CASSPGTGLKPQHF
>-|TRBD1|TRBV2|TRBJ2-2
TGTGCCAGCAGGACGGGACAGGGAGGTCCCGGGGAGCTGTTTTTT
CASRTGQGGPGELFF